One and the same sample provided the 2 T cell receptor beta chains below, sequenced in a study of beta chain features in type 1 diabetes. Whole-study results and caveats: Type 1 diabetes patients had moderately but significantly shorter TCRB CDR3s in all four CD4+ subsets.

These TCRs are of unknown antigen specificity. Every isolated RNA sample was fully reverse transcribed, so sequencing captured expressed TCRB transcripts. Only in-frame clones appear in the TCRdb table, and some are missing; sequencing was by immunoSEQ multiplex PCR. Here the sample spans about 180,000 clones, approximately 8.1% being singletons. The material sequenced was central memory CD4+ T cells from blood. Every receptor here comes from a man aged 18-30 years with type 1 diabetes.

This clone was seen many times. This rearrangement joins TRBV5-1 to TRBJ2-2, with a possible D match to TRBD2 (6 bases). CDR3 length: 16 amino acids. Germline CDR1 reads SGHRS; CDR2 reads YFSETQ. V gave up 4 bases and J gave up 5 bases, with 18 bases separating them. Here the CDR3 reads CASSGGGGASTGELFF. CDR3 DNA sequence: TGCGCCAGCAGCGGCGGAGGCGGGGCGAGTACCGGGGAGCTGTTTTTT.

This clone was counted between two and nine times. The chain combines TRBV27 with TRBJ1-1, with D hard to call. Germline V lookup: CDR1 MNHEY, CDR2 SMNVEV (reference sequence). Trimming removed 3 bases from V and 5 bases from J, with 13 bases in between. CDR3 size: 14 residues. CDR3 DNA: TGTGCCAGCAGTTTTCAAGATTTCGGGACTGAAGCTTTCTTT. Translated, it gives CASSFQDFGTEAFF.